Sequencing of this T cell receptor beta chain was carried out in a study of T cell repertoires in cytomegalovirus infection (dated by TCRdb to the late 2010s). Regarding the study in general: The HLA type of each donor mattered for the analysis, because public TCR beta signatures pointed to carriage of CMV infection along with the matching HLA type. The paper as a whole reports these results and caveats: The ex vivo response was dominated by HLA-C-restricted CMV-specific TCR beta clonotypes, which also provided the single most frequent clonotype in two of eight donors. In both this cohort and an independent cohort of some 380 donors, the cumulative frequency of public TCR beta family members distinguished carriers of CMV infection plus the relevant HLA type.

This sample was sequenced with an Illumina HiSeq 1500. The public sequencing data were trimmed at Q25 with fastp and processed into clonotypes with MiXCR by TCRdb, which kept only in-frame beta chains. One record per CDR3 amino acid sequence lists the most common genes and DNA. This sample holds 150,000 to 200,000 distinct CDR3 sequences; roughly an eighth were observed only once. The ten largest clones represent about a quarter of the sample. This clonotype was counted between two and nine times. It has no known antigen specificity. No base-level quality is on record; no much larger clone is a single base apart. At the junction V is shortened by 10 bases and J by 4 bases; bases outside the gene matches: 10. Looking up the germline V gene yields CDR1 MDHEN and CDR2 SYDVKM. The CDR3, from cysteine to phenylalanine, totals 14 residues. The CDR3 DNA has 42 bases and is translated from base 1.

Specimen: PBMCs. The sequence was obtained from a human donor in good health (CMV status not recorded). Some clones in this sample may be carry-over from other donors' samples. The chain was built from TRBV28 and TRBJ2-7; TRBD2 matches 10 bases in the middle. CDR3 protein: CAINPGLAVYEQYF. At the DNA level, the sequence is TGTGCCATCAACCCCGGACTAGCGGTGTACGAGCAGTACTTC.